These T cell receptor beta chains were read from a single sample in a study of control samples from healthy donors and cancer patients. Profiling relied on immunoSEQ multiplex PCR, and the TCRdb table lists in-frame clones only, not all of them. The sample holds tens of thousands of clones, approximately 87% seen once. Sequences were obtained from PBMCs. These receptors came from a woman between 50 and 59 years old with head and neck cancer. The CDR3 runs from the conserved cysteine through the conserved F or W. A D gene is named only where the DNA matches it firmly. The size field is filled for only some rows; it gives once, few, many or a size class.

-	TRBV19	-	14	TRBJ1-5	CASTWRRGNQPQHF	TGTGCCAGTACATGGCGTCGGGGCAATCAGCCCCAGCATTTT
-	TRBV6-1	-	17	TRBJ2-5	CASSGGAGRHFQETQYF	TGTGCCAGCAGTGGGGGAGCGGGCAGACACTTCCAAGAGACCCAGTACTTC
-	TRBV5-1	TRBD1	19	TRBJ1-6	CASSLSGQGFRSYNSPLHF	TGCGCCAGCAGCTTGTCGGGACAGGGATTTCGATCGTATAATTCACCCCTCCACTTT
-	TRBV28	-	14	TRBJ1-1	CASSLPSQVGGTFF	TGTGCCAGCAGTTTACCGAGTCAGGTCGGGGGTACTTTCTTT
once	TRBV7-3	-	16	TRBJ2-3	CASSDGEIAWTDTQYF	TGTGCCAGCAGCGATGGGGAGATAGCGTGGACAGATACGCAGTATTTT
-	TRBV15	-	11	TRBJ1-2	CATSRDGGYTF	TGTGCCACCAGCAGAGACGGTGGCTACACCTTC
-	TRBV4-2	TRBD1	17	TRBJ1-3	CASSPSTGAYSGNTIYF	TGTGCCAGCAGCCCCTCGACAGGGGCGTACTCTGGAAACACCATATATTTT
-	TRBV20-1	-	15	TRBJ1-6	CSASGLESYNSPLHF	TGCAGTGCTAGTGGTCTTGAGAGCTATAATTCACCCCTCCACTTT
once	TRBV11-2	TRBD1	13	TRBJ1-2	CASSSGQRYGYTF	TGTGCCAGCAGCTCGGGACAGAGATATGGCTACACCTTC
-	TRBV6-6	-	19	TRBJ1-6	CASSPIFMRGSSYNSPLHF	TGTGCCAGCAGTCCAATTTTTATGAGGGGAAGCTCCTATAATTCACCCCTCCACTTT
-	TRBV5-1	-	15	TRBJ2-6	CASSLVGEGANVLTF	TGCGCCAGCAGCTTGGTTGGGGAAGGGGCCAACGTCCTGACTTTC
few	TRBV5-4	TRBD1	15	TRBJ1-4	CASSLLQGEGEKLFF	TGTGCCAGCAGCTTACTCCAGGGGGAAGGGGAAAAACTGTTTTTT
-	TRBV5-6	-	19	TRBJ1-1	CASTFFGGGSRGGWTEAFF	TGTGCCAGCACCTTTTTCGGGGGAGGGAGCCGAGGGGGATGGACTGAAGCTTTCTTT
-	TRBV28	-	14	TRBJ2-3	CASSLRGDLDTQYF	TGTGCCAGCAGTTTACGAGGGGACCTGGATACGCAGTATTTT
-	TRBV3-1/TRBV3-2	-	15	TRBJ1-2	CASSQGGSNIYGYTF	TGTGCCAGCAGCCAAGGGGGCAGTAACATCTATGGCTACACCTTC
-	TRBV5-1	-	15	TRBJ1-3	CASSGVEGSGNTIYF	TGCGCCAGCAGCGGCGTAGAGGGGTCTGGAAACACCATATATTTT
-	TRBV14	-	12	TRBJ2-1	CASSQDTMAQFF	TGTGCCAGCAGCCAAGATACTATGGCGCAGTTCTTC
-	TRBV6-5	-	14	TRBJ1-6	CASLPQAYNSPLHF	TGTGCCAGCCTACCCCAGGCCTATAATTCACCCCTCCACTTT
-	TRBV7-8	TRBD1	13	TRBJ2-7	CASTVHRDREQYF	TGTGCCAGCACCGTACACCGGGACAGGGAACAGTACTTC
-	TRBV27	TRBD2	17	TRBJ2-1	CASSPLRLAGGRGEQFF	TGTGCCAGCAGTCCCCTAAGACTAGCGGGGGGGCGCGGTGAGCAGTTCTTC
-	TRBV5-1	TRBD1	16	TRBJ2-7	CASSLDGTGSSYEQYF	TGCGCCAGCAGCTTGGACGGGACAGGGAGCTCCTACGAGCAGTACTTC
-	TRBV15	TRBD1	15	TRBJ1-5	CATSVGTGGNQPQHF	TGTGCCACCAGCGTAGGGACAGGCGGCAATCAGCCCCAGCATTTT
-	TRBV15	-	15	TRBJ2-2	CATSRARDSSGELFF	TGTGCCACCAGCAGAGCCCGGGACTCGAGCGGGGAGCTGTTTTTT